Included here is one TCR beta chain sequence, with context. Its antigen is unidentified. The CDR3 contains 13 residues. Germline V gene data show CDR1 as SQVTM and CDR2 as ANQGSEA. Trimming shortened V by 7 bases and J by 1 base, and 13 bases separated the two germline ends. A single record per CDR3 protein comes from TCRdb applying MiXCR to the RT-PCR reads. The sample consists of about 800,000 distinct CDR3 sequences, 20% to 25% of them appearing once. The data were taken from a study of response to subunit inactivated influenza vaccine. Whole-study results and caveats: Every seasonal influenza vaccination brings in few new T cells, the authors suggested.

Sequencing was performed on PBMCs from blood, taken 4 to 6 days after vaccination. The receptor comes from a man aged 50 to 59 who received an inactivated influenza vaccine. V gene TRBV29-1 combines with J gene TRBJ2-5; no definite D call. The CDR3 DNA reads TGCAGCGCCTCATCGGTTCCCCAAGAGACCCAGTACTTC. Protein product: CSASSVPQETQYF.